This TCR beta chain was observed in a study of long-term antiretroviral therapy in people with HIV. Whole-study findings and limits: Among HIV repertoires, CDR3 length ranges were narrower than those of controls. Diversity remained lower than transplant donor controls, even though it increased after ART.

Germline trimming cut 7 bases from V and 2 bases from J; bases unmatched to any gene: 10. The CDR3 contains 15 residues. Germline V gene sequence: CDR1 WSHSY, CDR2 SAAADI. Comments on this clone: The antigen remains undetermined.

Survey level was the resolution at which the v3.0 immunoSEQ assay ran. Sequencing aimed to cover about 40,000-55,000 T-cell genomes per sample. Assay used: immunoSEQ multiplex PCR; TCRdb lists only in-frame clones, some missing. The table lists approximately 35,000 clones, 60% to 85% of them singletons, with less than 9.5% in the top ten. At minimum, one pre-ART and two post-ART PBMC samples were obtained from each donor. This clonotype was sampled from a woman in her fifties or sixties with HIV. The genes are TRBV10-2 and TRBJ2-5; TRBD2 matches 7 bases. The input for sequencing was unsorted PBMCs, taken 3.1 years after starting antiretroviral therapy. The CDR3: CASKVRRGKQETQYF. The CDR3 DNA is TGCGCCAGCAAAGTCAGGCGGGGGAAACAAGAGACCCAGTACTTC.